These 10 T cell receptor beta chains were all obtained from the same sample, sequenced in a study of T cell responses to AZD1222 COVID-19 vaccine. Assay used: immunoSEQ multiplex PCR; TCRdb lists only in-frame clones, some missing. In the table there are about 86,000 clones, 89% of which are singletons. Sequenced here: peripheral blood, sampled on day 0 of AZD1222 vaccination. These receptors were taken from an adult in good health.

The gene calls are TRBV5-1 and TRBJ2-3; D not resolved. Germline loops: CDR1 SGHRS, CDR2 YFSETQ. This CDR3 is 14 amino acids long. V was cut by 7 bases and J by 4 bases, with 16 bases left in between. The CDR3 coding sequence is TGCGCCAGCGGTGCCAACCTAATGGCAGATACGCAGTATTTT. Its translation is CASGANLMADTQYF.

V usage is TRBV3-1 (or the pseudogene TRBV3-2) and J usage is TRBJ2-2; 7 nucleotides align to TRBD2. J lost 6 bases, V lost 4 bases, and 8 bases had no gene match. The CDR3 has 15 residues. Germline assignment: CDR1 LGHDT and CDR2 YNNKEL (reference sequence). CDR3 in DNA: TGTGCCAGCAGCCGGGGGACTATAAGGTCCGGGGAGCTGTTTTTT. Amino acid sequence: CASSRGTIRSGELFF.

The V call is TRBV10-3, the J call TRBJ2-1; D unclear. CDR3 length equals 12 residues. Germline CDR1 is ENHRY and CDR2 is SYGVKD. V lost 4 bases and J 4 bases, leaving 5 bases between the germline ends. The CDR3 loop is CAISAVYNEQFF. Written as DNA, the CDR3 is TGTGCCATCAGTGCTGTTTACAATGAGCAGTTCTTC.

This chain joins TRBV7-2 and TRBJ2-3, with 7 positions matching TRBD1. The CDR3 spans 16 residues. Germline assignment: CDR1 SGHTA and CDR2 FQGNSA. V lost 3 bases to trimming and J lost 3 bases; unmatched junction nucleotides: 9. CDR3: CASSFTRDRPTDTQYF. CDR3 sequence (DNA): TGTGCCAGCAGCTTCACCCGGGACAGACCAACAGATACGCAGTATTTT.

Written as DNA, the CDR3 is TGTGCCAGCAGTCCCCCTAGGCCTCTCGGGACAGGGGCTAACTATGGCTACACCTTC. This sequence encodes CASSPPRPLGTGANYGYTF. The gene calls are TRBV6-6 and TRBJ1-2; 10 positions agree with TRBD1. The J segment lost 0 bases and the V segment lost 5 bases, leaving 15 bases of the junction unmatched. CDR1 MNHNY and CDR2 SVGAGI come from the germline V gene (reference sequence). The CDR3 totals 19 residues.

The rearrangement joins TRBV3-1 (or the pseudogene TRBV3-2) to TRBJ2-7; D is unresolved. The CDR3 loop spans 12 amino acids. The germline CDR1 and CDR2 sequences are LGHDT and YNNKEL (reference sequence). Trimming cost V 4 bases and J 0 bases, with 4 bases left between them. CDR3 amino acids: CASSPNSYEQYF. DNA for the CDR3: TGTGCCAGCAGCCCAAACTCCTACGAGCAGTACTTC.

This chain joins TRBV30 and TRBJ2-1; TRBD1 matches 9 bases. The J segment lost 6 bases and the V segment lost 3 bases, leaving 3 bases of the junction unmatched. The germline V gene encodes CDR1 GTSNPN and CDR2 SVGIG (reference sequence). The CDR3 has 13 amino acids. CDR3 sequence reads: CAWRQGAGNEQFF. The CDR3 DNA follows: TGTGCCTGGAGACAGGGGGCCGGCAATGAGCAGTTCTTC.

The CDR3 DNA follows: TGTGCCAGCAGCTACCAGGCAGGGATCACAGATACGCAGTATTTT. This translates into CASSYQAGITDTQYF. The chain uses TRBV7-2 and TRBJ2-3; TRBD1 is a possible D gene (5 bases). Germline-derived CDR1 and CDR2 are SGHTA and FQGNSA. V lost 4 bases, J lost 2 bases, and 13 bases lay in between. This CDR3 is 15 amino acids long.

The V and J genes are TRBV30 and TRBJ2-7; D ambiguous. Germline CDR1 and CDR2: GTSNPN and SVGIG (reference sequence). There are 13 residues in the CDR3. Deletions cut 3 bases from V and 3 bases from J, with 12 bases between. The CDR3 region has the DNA TGTGCCTGGAGGCGGCCAGTGAACTACGAGCAGTACTTC. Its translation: CAWRRPVNYEQYF.

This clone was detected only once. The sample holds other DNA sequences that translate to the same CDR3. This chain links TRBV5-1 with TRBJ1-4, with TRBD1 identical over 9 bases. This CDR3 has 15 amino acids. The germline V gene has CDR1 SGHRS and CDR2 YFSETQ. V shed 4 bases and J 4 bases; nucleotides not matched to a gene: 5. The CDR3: CASSRPGQGNEKLFF. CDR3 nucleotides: TGCGCCAGCAGCCGACCGGGACAGGGTAATGAAAAACTGTTTTTT. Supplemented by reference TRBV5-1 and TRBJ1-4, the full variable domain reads KAGVTQTPRYLIKTRGQQVTLSCSPISGHRSVSWYQQTPGQGLQFLFEYFSETQRNKGNFPGRFSGRQFSNSRSEMNVSTLELGDSALYLCASSRPGQGNEKLFFGSGTQLSVL.